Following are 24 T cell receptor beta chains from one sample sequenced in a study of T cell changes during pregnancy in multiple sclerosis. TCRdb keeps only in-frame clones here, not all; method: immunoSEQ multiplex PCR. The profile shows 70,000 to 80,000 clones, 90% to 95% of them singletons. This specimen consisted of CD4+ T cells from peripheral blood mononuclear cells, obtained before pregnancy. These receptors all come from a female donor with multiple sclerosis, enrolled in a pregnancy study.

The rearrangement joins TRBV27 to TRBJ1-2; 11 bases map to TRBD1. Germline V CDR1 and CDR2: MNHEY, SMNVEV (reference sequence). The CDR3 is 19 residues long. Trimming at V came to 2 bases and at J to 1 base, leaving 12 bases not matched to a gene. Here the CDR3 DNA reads TGTGCCAGCAGTTTACACATCGGGGGACAGGGGGTTTATAACTATGGCTACACCTTC. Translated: CASSLHIGGQGVYNYGYTF.

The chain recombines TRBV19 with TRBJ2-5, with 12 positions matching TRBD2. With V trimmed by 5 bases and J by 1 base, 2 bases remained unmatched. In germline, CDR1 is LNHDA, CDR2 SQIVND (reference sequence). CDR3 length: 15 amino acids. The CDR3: CASSPGLAGQETQYF. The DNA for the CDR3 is TGTGCCAGTAGTCCGGGACTAGCGGGCCAAGAGACCCAGTACTTC. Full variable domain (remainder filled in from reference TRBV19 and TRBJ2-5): DGGITQSPKYLFRKEGQNVTLSCEQNLNHDAMYWYRQDPGQGLRLIYYSQIVNDFQKGDIAEGYSVSREKKESFPLTVTSAQKNPTAFYLCASSPGLAGQETQYFGPGTRLLVL.

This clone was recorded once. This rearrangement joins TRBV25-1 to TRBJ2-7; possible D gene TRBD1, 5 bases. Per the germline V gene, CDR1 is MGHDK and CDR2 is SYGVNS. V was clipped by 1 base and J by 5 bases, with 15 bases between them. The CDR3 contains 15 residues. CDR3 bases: TGTGCCAGCAGTGAATTAGGCAGGGTCATGGACGAGCAGTACTTC. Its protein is CASSELGRVMDEQYF.

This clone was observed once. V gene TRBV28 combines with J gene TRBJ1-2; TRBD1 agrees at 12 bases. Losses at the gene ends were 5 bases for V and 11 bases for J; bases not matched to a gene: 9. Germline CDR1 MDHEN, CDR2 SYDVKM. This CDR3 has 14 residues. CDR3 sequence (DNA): TGTGCCAGCAGTGAACCCGGGACAGGGGGCGTATACACCTTC. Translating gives CASSEPGTGGVYTF.

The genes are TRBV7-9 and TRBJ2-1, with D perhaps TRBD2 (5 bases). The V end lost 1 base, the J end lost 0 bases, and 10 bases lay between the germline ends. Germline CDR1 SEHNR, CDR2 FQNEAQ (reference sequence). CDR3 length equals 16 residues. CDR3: CASSLGTLSSYNEQFF. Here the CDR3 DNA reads TGTGCCAGCAGCTTAGGGACTCTCAGCTCCTACAATGAGCAGTTCTTC.

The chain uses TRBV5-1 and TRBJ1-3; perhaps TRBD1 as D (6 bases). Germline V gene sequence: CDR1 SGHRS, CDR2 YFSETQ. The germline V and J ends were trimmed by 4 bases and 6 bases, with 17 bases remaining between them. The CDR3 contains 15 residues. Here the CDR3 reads CASSLEPGQVNTIYF. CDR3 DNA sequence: TGCGCCAGCAGCCTGGAACCGGGACAAGTAAACACCATATATTTT.

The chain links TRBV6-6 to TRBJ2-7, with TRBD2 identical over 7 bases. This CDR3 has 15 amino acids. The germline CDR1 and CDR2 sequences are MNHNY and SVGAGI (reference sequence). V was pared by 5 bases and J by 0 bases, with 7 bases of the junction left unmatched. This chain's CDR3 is CASSHSGRSSYEQYF. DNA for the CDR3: TGTGCCAGCAGTCATAGCGGGCGGAGCTCCTACGAGCAGTACTTC.

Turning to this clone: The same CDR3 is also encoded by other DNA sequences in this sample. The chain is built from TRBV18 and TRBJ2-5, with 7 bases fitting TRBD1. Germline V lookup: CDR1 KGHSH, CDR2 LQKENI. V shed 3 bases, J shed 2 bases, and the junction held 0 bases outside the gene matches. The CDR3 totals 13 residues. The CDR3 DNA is TGTGCCAGCTCACCGGGACAGCAAGAGACCCAGTACTTC. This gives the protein CASSPGQQETQYF.

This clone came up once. CDR3 region: CASSLEASGTDTQYF. The CDR3 nucleotides read TGCGCCAGCAGCTTGGAAGCTAGCGGCACAGATACGCAGTATTTT. The chain combines TRBV5-1 with TRBJ2-3; TRBD2 is a possible D gene (6 bases). Trimming stripped 0 bases from V and 1 base from J, with 9 bases between. This CDR3 has 15 amino acids. Germline V CDR1 and CDR2: SGHRS, YFSETQ.

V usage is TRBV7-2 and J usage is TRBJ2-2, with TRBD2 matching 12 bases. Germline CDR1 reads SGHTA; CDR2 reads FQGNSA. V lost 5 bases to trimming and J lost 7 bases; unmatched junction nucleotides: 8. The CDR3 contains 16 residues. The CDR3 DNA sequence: TGTGCCAGCAGCCCAACTAGCGGGGGGTTGTTCGGGGAGCTGTTTTTT. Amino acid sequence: CASSPTSGGLFGELFF.

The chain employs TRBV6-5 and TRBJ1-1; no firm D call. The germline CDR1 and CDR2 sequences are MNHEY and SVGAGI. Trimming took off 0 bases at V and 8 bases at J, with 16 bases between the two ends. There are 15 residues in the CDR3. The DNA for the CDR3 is TGTGCCAGCAGTTACTCCCAGGTGGTTCGTATGGAAGCTTTCTTT. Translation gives CASSYSQVVRMEAFF.

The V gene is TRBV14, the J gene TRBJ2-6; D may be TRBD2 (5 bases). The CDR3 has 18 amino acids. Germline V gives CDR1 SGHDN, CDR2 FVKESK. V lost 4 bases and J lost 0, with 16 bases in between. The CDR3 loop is CASSPGVVGDSGANVLTF. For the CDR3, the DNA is TGTGCCAGCAGCCCCGGGGTAGTTGGGGACTCTGGGGCCAACGTCCTGACTTTC. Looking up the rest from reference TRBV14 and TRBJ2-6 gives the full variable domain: EAGVTQFPSHSVIEKGQTVTLRCDPISGHDNLYWYRRVMGKEIKFLLHFVKESKQDESGMPNNRFLAERTGGTYSTLKVQPAELEDSGVYFCASSPGVVGDSGANVLTFGAGSRLTVL.

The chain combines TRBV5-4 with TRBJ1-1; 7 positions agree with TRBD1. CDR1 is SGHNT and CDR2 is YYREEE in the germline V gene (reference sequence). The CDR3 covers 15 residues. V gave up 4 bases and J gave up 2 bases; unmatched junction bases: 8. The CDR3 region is CASSRPGQKNTEAFF. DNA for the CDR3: TGTGCCAGCAGCCGACCGGGACAGAAAAACACTGAAGCTTTCTTT.

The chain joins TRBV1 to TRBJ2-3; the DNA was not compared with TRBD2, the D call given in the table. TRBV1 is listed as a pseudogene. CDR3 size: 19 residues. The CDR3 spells CTSSHPRTSDREPTDTQYF. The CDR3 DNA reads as TGCACCAGCAGCCACCCCCGGACTAGCGACAGGGAACCCACAGATACGCAGTATTTT.

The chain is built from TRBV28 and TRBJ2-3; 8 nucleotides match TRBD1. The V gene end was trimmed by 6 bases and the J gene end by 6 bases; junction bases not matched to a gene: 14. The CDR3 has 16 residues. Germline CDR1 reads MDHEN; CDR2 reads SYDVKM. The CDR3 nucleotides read TGTGCCAGCAGCCGGATCGGGGACAGGTCGTGGGATACGCAGTATTTT. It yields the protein CASSRIGDRSWDTQYF. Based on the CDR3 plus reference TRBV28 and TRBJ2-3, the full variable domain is DVKVTQSSRYLVKRTGEKVFLECVQDMDHENMFWYRQDPGLGLRLIYFSYDVKMKEKGDIPEGYSVSREKKERFSLILESASTNQTSMYLCASSRIGDRSWDTQYFGPGTRLTVL.

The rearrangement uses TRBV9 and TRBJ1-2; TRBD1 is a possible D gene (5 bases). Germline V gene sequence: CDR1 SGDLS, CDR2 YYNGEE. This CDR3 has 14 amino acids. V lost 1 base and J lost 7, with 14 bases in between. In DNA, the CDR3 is TGTGCCAGCAGCGTATTTCGGGGGTGGGGTGGCTACACCTTC. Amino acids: CASSVFRGWGGYTF.

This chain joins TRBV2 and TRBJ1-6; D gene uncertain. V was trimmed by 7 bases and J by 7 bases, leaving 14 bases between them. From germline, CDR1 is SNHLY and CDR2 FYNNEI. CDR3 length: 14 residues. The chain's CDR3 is CASIPGDRNSPLHF. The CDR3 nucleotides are TGTGCCAGCATACCCGGGGATAGGAATTCACCCCTCCACTTT.

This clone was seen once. The CDR3 here is CAISGGGGETQYF. The DNA for the CDR3 is TGTGCCATCAGTGGAGGGGGTGGAGAGACCCAGTACTTC. The chain is built from TRBV10-3 and TRBJ2-5, with TRBD1 as a possible D gene (6 bases). CDR1 and CDR2 (germline): ENHRY, SYGVKD. The CDR3 covers 13 residues. V lost 4 bases, J lost 4 bases, and 10 bases lay in between.

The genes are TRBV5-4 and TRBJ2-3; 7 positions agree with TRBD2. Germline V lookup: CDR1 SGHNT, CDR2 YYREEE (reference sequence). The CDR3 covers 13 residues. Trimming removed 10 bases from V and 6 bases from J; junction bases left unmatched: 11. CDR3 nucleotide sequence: TGTGCCGGGGGGAGGGGTAGGGCCGATACGCAGTATTTT. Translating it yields CAGGRGRADTQYF.

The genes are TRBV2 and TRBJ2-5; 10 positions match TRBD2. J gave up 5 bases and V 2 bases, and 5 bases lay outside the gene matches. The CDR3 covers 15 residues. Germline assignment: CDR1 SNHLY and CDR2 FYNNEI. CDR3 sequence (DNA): TGTGCCAGCAGTGAATGGGGTAGCGGGGGGGAGACCCAGTACTTC. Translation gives CASSEWGSGGETQYF.

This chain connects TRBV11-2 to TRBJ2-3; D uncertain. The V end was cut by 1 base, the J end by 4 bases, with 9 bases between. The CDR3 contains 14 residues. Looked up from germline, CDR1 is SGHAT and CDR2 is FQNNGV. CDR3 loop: CASSLASRSDTQYF. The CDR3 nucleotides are TGTGCCAGCAGCTTAGCCTCCCGGTCAGATACGCAGTATTTT. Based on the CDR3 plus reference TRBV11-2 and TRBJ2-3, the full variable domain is EAGVAQSPRYKIIEKRQSVAFWCNPISGHATLYWYQQILGQGPKLLIQFQNNGVVDDSQLPKDRFSAERLKGVDSTLKIQPAKLEDSAVYLCASSLASRSDTQYFGPGTRLTVL.

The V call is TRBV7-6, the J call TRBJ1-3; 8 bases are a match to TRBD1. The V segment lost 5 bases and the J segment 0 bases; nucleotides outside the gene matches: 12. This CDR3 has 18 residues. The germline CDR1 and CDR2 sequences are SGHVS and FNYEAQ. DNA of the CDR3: TGTGCCAGCAGCCAGGTTGGCGGGGACAGGTACTCTGGAAACACCATATATTTT. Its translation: CASSQVGGDRYSGNTIYF.

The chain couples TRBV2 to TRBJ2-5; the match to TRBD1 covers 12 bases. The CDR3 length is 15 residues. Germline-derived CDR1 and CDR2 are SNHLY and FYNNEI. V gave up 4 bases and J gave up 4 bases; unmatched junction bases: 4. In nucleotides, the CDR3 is TGTGCCAGCAGTGGACGGGACAGGGGGCGAGAGACCCAGTACTTC. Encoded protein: CASSGRDRGRETQYF.

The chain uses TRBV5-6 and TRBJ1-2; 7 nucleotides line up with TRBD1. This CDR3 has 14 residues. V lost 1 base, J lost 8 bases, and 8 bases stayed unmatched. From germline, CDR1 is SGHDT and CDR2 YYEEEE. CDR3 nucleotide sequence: TGTGCCAGCAGCTTGACAGGGGACGTTTCAGGCTACACCTTC. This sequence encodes CASSLTGDVSGYTF.